A selection of T cell receptor beta chains follows, all from one sample in a study of blood T cell repertoires in COVID-19. TCRdb's table, derived via immunoSEQ multiplex PCR, lists solely in-frame clones and lacks some. The sample includes some 180,000 clones, roughly 81% seen only once; the top ten take 10% to 15%. Sequences were obtained from peripheral blood. The receptors derive from an elderly woman with COVID-19, enrolled during active disease. Each CDR3 is given with its conserved first and last residue. A D gene is named only where the DNA matches it firmly. Not all rows give a size; the values are once, few, many and, for expanded clones, a class.

clone size: NA
V gene: TRBV19
J gene: TRBJ1-2
D gene: NA
CDR3 DNA: TGTGCCAGTAGTATGACCCAGCGGAGGGGCTACACCTTC
CDR3 protein: CASSMTQRRGYTF

clone size: NA
V gene: TRBV25-1
J gene: TRBJ1-1
D gene: NA
CDR3 DNA: TGTGCCAGCCGGGGAGGATCAAGCACTGAAGCTTTCTTT
CDR3 protein: CASRGGSSTEAFF

clone size: NA
V gene: TRBV5-6
J gene: TRBJ1-2
D gene: NA
CDR3 DNA: TGTGCCAGCAGCCCCGGAGGGTCTGCTAACTATGGCTACACCTTC
CDR3 protein: CASSPGGSANYGYTF

clone size: few
V gene: TRBV19
J gene: TRBJ1-5
D gene: NA
CDR3 DNA: TGTGCCAGTAGTCCCATGGGTAGGGGTGTTGATCAGCCCCAGCATTTT
CDR3 protein: CASSPMGRGVDQPQHF

clone size: NA
V gene: TRBV27
J gene: TRBJ2-7
D gene: TRBD1
CDR3 DNA: TGTGCCAGCAGTTTCTACAGGGGATTCTCCTACGAGCAGTACTTC
CDR3 protein: CASSFYRGFSYEQYF

clone size: NA
V gene: TRBV10-3
J gene: TRBJ2-1
D gene: NA
CDR3 DNA: TGTGCCATCAGTGATACGCTATCCTACAATGAGCAGTTCTTC
CDR3 protein: CAISDTLSYNEQFF

clone size: NA
V gene: TRBV19
J gene: TRBJ1-2
D gene: TRBD1
CDR3 DNA: TGTGCCAGTAGCCGTTCCCAGGACAGGGCCACTAACTATGGCTACACCTTC
CDR3 protein: CASSRSQDRATNYGYTF

clone size: NA
V gene: TRBV5-1
J gene: TRBJ2-7
D gene: TRBD2
CDR3 DNA: TGCGCCAGCAGCTTGGCCGGTGGGACTAGCTCCTTACACGAGCAGTACTTC
CDR3 protein: CASSLAGGTSSLHEQYF

clone size: NA
V gene: TRBV20-1
J gene: TRBJ2-3
D gene: NA
CDR3 DNA: TGCAGTGCTAGTGCCGCGGGACGCACAGATACGCAGTATTTT
CDR3 protein: CSASAAGRTDTQYF

clone size: NA
V gene: TRBV2
J gene: TRBJ1-5
D gene: NA
CDR3 DNA: TGTGCCAGCAGTGAACAGGGGTCTGATCAGCCCCAGCATTTT
CDR3 protein: CASSEQGSDQPQHF

clone size: NA
V gene: TRBV4-1
J gene: TRBJ1-5
D gene: NA
CDR3 DNA: TGCGCCAGCAGCCAGAATGACAAGTACAATCAGCCCCAGCATTTT
CDR3 protein: CASSQNDKYNQPQHF

clone size: NA
V gene: TRBV27
J gene: TRBJ2-2
D gene: NA
CDR3 DNA: TGTGCCAGCAGTTTATCGAACTTGAACGGGGAGCTGTTTTTT
CDR3 protein: CASSLSNLNGELFF

clone size: NA
V gene: TRBV11-3
J gene: TRBJ2-5
D gene: NA
CDR3 DNA: TGTGCCAGCAGCTTAGTCGCGGGAGAGACCCAGTACTTC
CDR3 protein: CASSLVAGETQYF

clone size: NA
V gene: TRBV4-1
J gene: TRBJ1-2
D gene: NA
CDR3 DNA: TGCGCCAGCAGCCAAGATCAGGCCCGCCAAATTAACTATGGCTACACCTTC
CDR3 protein: CASSQDQARQINYGYTF

clone size: NA
V gene: TRBV14
J gene: TRBJ2-7
D gene: TRBD2
CDR3 DNA: TGTGCCAGCAGCCAAGATCGAGCTAGCGGGAGACGAGAGCAGTACTTC
CDR3 protein: CASSQDRASGRREQYF

clone size: NA
V gene: TRBV6-5
J gene: TRBJ2-5
D gene: NA
CDR3 DNA: TGTGCCAGCAGACCCCGGGGGGCTGGGACCCAGTACTTC
CDR3 protein: CASRPRGAGTQYF

clone size: NA
V gene: TRBV30
J gene: TRBJ1-3
D gene: TRBD1
CDR3 DNA: TGTGCCTGGCGGGACAGGGAATCTGGAAACACCATATATTTT
CDR3 protein: CAWRDRESGNTIYF

clone size: once
V gene: TRBV2
J gene: TRBJ2-7
D gene: NA
CDR3 DNA: TGTGCCAGCAGTTATATTTCGGACGAGCAGTACTTC
CDR3 protein: CASSYISDEQYF

clone size: NA
V gene: TRBV6-5
J gene: TRBJ1-3
D gene: TRBD1
CDR3 DNA: TGTGCCACCGACCGGGACAGGGGGCTGGGAAACACCATATATTTT
CDR3 protein: CATDRDRGLGNTIYF

clone size: few
V gene: TRBV3-1/TRBV3-2
J gene: TRBJ2-7
D gene: TRBD1
CDR3 DNA: TGTGCCAGCAGCCAGGGGACAGGGAGCCGCTACGAGCAGTACTTC
CDR3 protein: CASSQGTGSRYEQYF

clone size: NA
V gene: TRBV5-1
J gene: TRBJ2-2
D gene: NA
CDR3 DNA: TGCGCCAGCGGCATAACAGGGTTAAACACCGGGGAGCTGTTTTTT
CDR3 protein: CASGITGLNTGELFF

clone size: NA
V gene: TRBV4-3
J gene: TRBJ1-1
D gene: NA
CDR3 DNA: TGCGCCAGCAGCCAAGACCCCCAGGGTTTAGAGAACACTGAAGCTTTCTTT
CDR3 protein: CASSQDPQGLENTEAFF

clone size: NA
V gene: TRBV2
J gene: TRBJ1-1
D gene: NA
CDR3 DNA: TGTGCCAGCAGTGATCAGGGACTAGAAGAAGCTTTCTTT
CDR3 protein: CASSDQGLEEAFF

clone size: NA
V gene: TRBV9
J gene: TRBJ1-1
D gene: NA
CDR3 DNA: TGTGCCAGCAGCCACCCGTTCACAGGGAGATCCACTGAAGCTTTCTTT
CDR3 protein: CASSHPFTGRSTEAFF

clone size: NA
V gene: TRBV5-5
J gene: TRBJ1-2
D gene: NA
CDR3 DNA: TGTGCCAGCAGCTTGCAACAGGTTAACTATGGCTACACCTTC
CDR3 protein: CASSLQQVNYGYTF

clone size: NA
V gene: TRBV5-6
J gene: TRBJ2-7
D gene: TRBD2
CDR3 DNA: TGTGCCAGCAGGCGGAGCGGGGTTACCTACGAGCAGTACTTC
CDR3 protein: CASRRSGVTYEQYF

clone size: few
V gene: TRBV2
J gene: TRBJ2-1
D gene: TRBD2
CDR3 DNA: TGTGCCAGCAGTATCGGGACTAGTTACCGCAATGAGCAGTTCTTC
CDR3 protein: CASSIGTSYRNEQFF

clone size: NA
V gene: TRBV10-3
J gene: TRBJ2-2
D gene: TRBD2
CDR3 DNA: TGTGCCATCAGTGAGTCGAGATATGGGACTAGCGGGAGCGGCACCGGGGAGCTGTTTTTT
CDR3 protein: CAISESRYGTSGSGTGELFF

clone size: NA
V gene: TRBV6-1
J gene: TRBJ2-7
D gene: NA
CDR3 DNA: TGTGCCAGCAGTGAAGAATTGCTGGCGGGGGCCATCTACGAGCAGTACTTC
CDR3 protein: CASSEELLAGAIYEQYF